The following is a T cell receptor beta chain sequence with its context. TCRdb's copy holds only in-frame clones and misses some; the assay was immunoSEQ multiplex PCR. Among tens of thousands of clones, about 94% were seen once, and the ten largest hold less than 5.5%. This entry is derived from a study of technical replicates of blood from several donors. The CDR3 length is 12 residues. V lost 1 base to trimming and J lost 4 bases, with 5 bases between them. CDR1 GTSNPN and CDR2 SVGIG come from the germline V gene (reference sequence). What was sequenced was PBMCs. This clonotype was sampled from a human donor in good health. Some clones in this sample may be carry-over from other donors' samples. The chain couples TRBV30 to TRBJ1-5; the D is unclear. CDR3 region: CAWSAGNQPQHF. CDR3 nucleotide sequence: TGTGCCTGGAGTGCGGGGAATCAGCCCCAGCATTTT.